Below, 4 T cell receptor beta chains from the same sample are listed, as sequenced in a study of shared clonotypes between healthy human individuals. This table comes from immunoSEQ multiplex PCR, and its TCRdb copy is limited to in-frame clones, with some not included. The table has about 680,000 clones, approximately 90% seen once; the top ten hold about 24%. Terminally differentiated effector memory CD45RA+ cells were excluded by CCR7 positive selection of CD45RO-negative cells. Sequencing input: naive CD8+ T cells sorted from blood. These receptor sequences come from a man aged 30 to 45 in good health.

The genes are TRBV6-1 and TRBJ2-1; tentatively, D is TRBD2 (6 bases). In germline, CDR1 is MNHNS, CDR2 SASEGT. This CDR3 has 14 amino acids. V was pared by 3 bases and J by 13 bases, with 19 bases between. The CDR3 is CASSDEGTSSFQFF. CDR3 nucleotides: TGTGCCAGCAGTGACGAGGGGACTTCAAGCTTCCAGTTCTTC.

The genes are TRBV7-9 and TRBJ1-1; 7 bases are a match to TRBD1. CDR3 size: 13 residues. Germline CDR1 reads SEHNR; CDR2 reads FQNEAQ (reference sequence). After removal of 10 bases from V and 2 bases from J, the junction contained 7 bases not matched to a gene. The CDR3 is CATRDRINTEAFF. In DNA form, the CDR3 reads TGTGCCACTCGGGACAGAATAAACACTGAAGCTTTCTTT.

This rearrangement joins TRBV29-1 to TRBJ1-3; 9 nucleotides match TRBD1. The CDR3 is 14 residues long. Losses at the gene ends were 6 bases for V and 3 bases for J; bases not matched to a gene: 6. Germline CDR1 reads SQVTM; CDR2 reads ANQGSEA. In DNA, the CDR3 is TGCAGCGTGCATACAGGGGGCGGTGGAAACACCATATATTTT. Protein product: CSVHTGGGGNTIYF.

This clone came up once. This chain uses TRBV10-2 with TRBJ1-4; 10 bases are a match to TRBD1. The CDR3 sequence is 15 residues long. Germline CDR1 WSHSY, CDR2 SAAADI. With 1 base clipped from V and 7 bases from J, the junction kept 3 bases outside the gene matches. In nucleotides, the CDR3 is TGCGCCAGCAGTGAGTGGACAGGGGGGGGTGAAAAACTGTTTTTT. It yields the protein CASSEWTGGGEKLFF.